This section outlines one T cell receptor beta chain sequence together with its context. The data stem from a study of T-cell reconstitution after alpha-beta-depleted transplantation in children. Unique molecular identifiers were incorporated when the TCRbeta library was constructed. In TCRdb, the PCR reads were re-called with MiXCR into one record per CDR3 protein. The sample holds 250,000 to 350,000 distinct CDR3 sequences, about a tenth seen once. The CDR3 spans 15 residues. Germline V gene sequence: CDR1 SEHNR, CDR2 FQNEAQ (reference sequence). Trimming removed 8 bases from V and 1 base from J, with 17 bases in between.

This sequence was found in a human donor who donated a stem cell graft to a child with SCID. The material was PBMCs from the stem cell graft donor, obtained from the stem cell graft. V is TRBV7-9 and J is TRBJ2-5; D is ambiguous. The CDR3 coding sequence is TGTGCCAGCTGCCCCGGGCGCCACTGCCAAGAGACCCAGTACTTC. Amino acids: CASCPGRHCQETQYF.